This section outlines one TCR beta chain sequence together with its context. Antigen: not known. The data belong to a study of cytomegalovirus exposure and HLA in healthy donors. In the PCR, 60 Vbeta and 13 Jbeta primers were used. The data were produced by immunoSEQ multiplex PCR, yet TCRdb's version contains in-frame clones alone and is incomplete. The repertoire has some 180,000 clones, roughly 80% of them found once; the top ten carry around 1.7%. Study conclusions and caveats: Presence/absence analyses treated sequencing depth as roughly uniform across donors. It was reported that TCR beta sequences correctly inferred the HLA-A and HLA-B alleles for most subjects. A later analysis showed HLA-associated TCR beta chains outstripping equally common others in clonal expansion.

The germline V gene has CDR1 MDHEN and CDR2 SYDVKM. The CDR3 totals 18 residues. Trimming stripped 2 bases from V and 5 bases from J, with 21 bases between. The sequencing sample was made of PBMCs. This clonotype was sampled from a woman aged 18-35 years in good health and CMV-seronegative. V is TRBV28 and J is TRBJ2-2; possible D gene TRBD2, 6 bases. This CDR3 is CASSLARAGLLGTGELFF. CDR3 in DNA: TGTGCCAGCAGTTTAGCCCGCGCCGGACTACTGGGGACCGGGGAGCTGTTTTTT.